This T cell receptor beta chain was retrieved from a study of T-cell reconstitution after alpha-beta-depleted transplantation in children. This clonotype has just a few counts. Per the germline V gene, CDR1 is DFQATT and CDR2 is SNEGSKA (reference sequence). CDR3 length: 15 amino acids. With V trimmed by 3 bases and J by 4 bases, 10 bases remained unmatched. Molecular barcoding with unique molecular identifiers was used for the TCRbeta library. MiXCR, run by TCRdb on the PCR reads, gives a single entry per CDR3 protein. The repertoire includes approximately 590,000 distinct CDR3 sequences, roughly 10% of them detected once, and less than 5% sits in the top ten.

The clonotype was recovered from a human donor who donated a stem cell graft to a child with acute myeloid leukemia. The rearrangement links TRBV20-1 to TRBJ2-7, with 9 bases lining up with TRBD2. The source was PBMCs from the stem cell graft donor, collected from the stem cell graft. CDR3: CSASGVAGDFYEQYF. CDR3 DNA sequence: TGCAGTGCTAGTGGGGTAGCGGGAGATTTTTACGAGCAGTACTTC.